The sequence of this TCR beta chain was determined in a study of cytomegalovirus exposure and HLA in healthy donors. This clone appeared a few times. The PCR had 60 Vbeta and 13 Jbeta primers. Profiling relied on immunoSEQ multiplex PCR, and the TCRdb table lists in-frame clones only, not all of them. The table lists about 52,000 clones, 72% of them singletons. V lost 3 bases to trimming and J lost 1 base; unmatched junction nucleotides: 1. The CDR3 contains 14 residues. Per germline, CDR1 SEHNR and CDR2 FQNEAQ (reference sequence). The sequence was obtained from a woman in her forties or fifties in good health and CMV-seronegative. V gene TRBV7-9 combines with J gene TRBJ2-7; 9 bases align to TRBD1. Input material: PBMCs. Here the CDR3 reads CASSLDRGSYEQYF. DNA of the CDR3: TGTGCCAGCAGCTTGGACAGGGGTTCCTACGAGCAGTACTTC.